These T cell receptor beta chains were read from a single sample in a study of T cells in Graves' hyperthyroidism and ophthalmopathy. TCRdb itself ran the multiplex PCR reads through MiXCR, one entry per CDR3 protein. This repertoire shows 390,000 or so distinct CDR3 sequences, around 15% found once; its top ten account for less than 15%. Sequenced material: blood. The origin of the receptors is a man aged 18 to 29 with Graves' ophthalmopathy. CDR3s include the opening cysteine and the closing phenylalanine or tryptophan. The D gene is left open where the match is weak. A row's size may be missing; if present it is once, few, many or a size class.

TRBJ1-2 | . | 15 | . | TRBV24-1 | TGTGCCACCAGTAGAAGATTTAGGGGGTCCTATGGCTACACCTTC | CATSRRFRGSYGYTF
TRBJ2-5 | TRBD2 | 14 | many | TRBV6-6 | TGTGCCAGCAGTTACGGACTAGTCGAGGAGACCCAGTACTTC | CASSYGLVEETQYF
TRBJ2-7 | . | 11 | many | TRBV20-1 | TGCAGTGCTAGCCAAGCCTACGAGCAGTACTTC | CSASQAYEQYF
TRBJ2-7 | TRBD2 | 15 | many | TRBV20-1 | TGCAGTGCTAGCCAGGGCGGGGGGGTCTCCTACGAGCAGTACTTC | CSASQGGGVSYEQYF
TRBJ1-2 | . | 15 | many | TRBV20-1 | TGCAGTGCTACCGGGTCGGGACGCCTTTTCGGTGGCTACACCTTC | CSATGSGRLFGGYTF
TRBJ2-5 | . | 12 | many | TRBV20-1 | TGCAGTGCTACCGAATTCCAAGAGACCCAGTACTTC | CSATEFQETQYF
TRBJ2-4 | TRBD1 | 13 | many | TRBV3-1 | TGTGCCAGCAGCCAACAGGGGGAAGACATTCAGTACTTC | CASSQQGEDIQYF
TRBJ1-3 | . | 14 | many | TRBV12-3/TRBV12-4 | TGTGCCAGCAGAACGTCAGTCTCTGGAAACACCATATATTTT | CASRTSVSGNTIYF
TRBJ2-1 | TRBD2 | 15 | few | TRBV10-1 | TGCGCCAGCAGTGAGTCACTAGCGGGGCGGAATGAGCAGTTCTTC | CASSESLAGRNEQFF
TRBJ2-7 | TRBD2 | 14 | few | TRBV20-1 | TGCAGTGCTACCTCCCCGGGACTAGCAGTCGAGCAGTACTTC | CSATSPGLAVEQYF
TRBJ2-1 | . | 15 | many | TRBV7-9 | TGTGCCAGCAGCTTAGATCCACTTGGCTACAATGAGCAGTTCTTC | CASSLDPLGYNEQFF
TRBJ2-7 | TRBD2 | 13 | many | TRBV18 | TGTGCCAGCTCACCGGGGGAGGGTGGCGAGCAGTACTTC | CASSPGEGGEQYF
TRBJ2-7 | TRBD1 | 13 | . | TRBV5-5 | TGTGCCAGCGACCGGGACAGATGGTCCGAGCAGTACTTC | CASDRDRWSEQYF
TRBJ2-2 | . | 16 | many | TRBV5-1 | TGCGCCAGCAGCTTGGGACTTCCGACAAACACCGGGGAGCTGTTTTTT | CASSLGLPTNTGELFF
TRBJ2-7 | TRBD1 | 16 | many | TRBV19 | TGTGCCAGTAGTATGGTAACCGGGACAGGGAGCCACGAGCAGTACTTC | CASSMVTGTGSHEQYF
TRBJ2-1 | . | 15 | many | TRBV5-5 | TGTGCCAGCAGCTTGGTGGCAGGAGTCACGAATGAGCAGTTCTTC | CASSLVAGVTNEQFF
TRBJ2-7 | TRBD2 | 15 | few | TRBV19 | TGTGCCAGTAGTATGTTTAGCGGGAGTCTCTACGAGCAGTACTTC | CASSMFSGSLYEQYF
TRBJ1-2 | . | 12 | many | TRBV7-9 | TGTGCCAGCAGCGAACAGGTCTATGGCTACACCTTC | CASSEQVYGYTF
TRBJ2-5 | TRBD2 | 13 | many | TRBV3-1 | TGTGCCAGCACGGGGGGGCGCCAAGAGACCCAGTACTTC | CASTGGRQETQYF
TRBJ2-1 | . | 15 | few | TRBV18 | TGTGCCAGCTCACCACCGTCTTCAGGAGACAATGAGCAGTTCTTC | CASSPPSSGDNEQFF
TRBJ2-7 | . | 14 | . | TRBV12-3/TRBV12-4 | TGTGCCAGCAGTCTACCGGGCCTAGTGAACGAGCAGTACTTC | CASSLPGLVNEQYF
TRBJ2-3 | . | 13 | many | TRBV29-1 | TGCAGCGTTGACGGTACTAGCACAGATACGCAGTATTTT | CSVDGTSTDTQYF
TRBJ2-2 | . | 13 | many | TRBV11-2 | TGTGCCAGCAGCTTAGAGTGGCGCGGGGAGCTGTTTTTT | CASSLEWRGELFF
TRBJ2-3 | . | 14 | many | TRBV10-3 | TGTGCCATCAGTGAGCCACAGGGACCAGATACGCAGTATTTT | CAISEPQGPDTQYF
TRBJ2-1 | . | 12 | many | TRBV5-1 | TGCGCCAGCAGCTTAGGGACTTCTGAGCAGTTCTTC | CASSLGTSEQFF
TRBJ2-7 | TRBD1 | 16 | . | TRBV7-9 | TGTGCCAGCAGCTCTTCCGGGACAGGGGCCTTGTACGAGCAGTACTTC | CASSSSGTGALYEQYF
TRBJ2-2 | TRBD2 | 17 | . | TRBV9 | TGTGCCAGCAGCGTCCCTAGCGGGGGGGCGAAGGCCGGGGAGCTGTTTTTT | CASSVPSGGAKAGELFF
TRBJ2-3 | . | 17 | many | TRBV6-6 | TGTGCCAGCAGTTACTCGAGGTTTAGAGGGGGCACAGATACGCAGTATTTT | CASSYSRFRGGTDTQYF
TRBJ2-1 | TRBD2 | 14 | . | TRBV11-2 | TGTGCCAGCAGCCCCACACTAGCGGGAAGTGAGCAGTTCTTC | CASSPTLAGSEQFF
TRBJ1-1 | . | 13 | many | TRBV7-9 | TGTGCCAGCAGCCAGCGTGATAGAAAAGAAGCTTTCTTT | CASSQRDRKEAFF
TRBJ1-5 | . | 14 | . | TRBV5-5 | TGTGCCAGCAGCTGGACCAGGGCGGGGCAGCCCCAGCATTTT | CASSWTRAGQPQHF
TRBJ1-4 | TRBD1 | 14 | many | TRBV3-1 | TGTGCCAGCAGCCAAGAAGACAGGGATGAAAAACTGTTTTTT | CASSQEDRDEKLFF
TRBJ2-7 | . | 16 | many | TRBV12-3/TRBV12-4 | TGTGCCAGCAGAGTTTATGGCGGACCGAGCTCCTACGAGCAGTACTTC | CASRVYGGPSSYEQYF
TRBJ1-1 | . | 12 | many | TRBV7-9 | TGTGCCAGCAGCTCGGCCGGCACTGAAGCTTTCTTT | CASSSAGTEAFF
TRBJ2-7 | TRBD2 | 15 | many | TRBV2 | TGTGCCAGCAGAGGGACTAGCGGGGGAACAGGAGAGCAGTACTTC | CASRGTSGGTGEQYF
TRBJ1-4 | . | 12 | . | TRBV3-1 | TGTGCCAGCAGCCAGGGACCCGAAAAACTGTTTTTT | CASSQGPEKLFF
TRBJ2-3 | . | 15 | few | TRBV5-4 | TGTGCCAGCAGCAAGGGACTGACTAGCACAGATACGCAGTATTTT | CASSKGLTSTDTQYF
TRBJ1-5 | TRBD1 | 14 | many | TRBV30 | TGTGCCTGGAGTCAGACAGGGGGCAGACAGCCCCAGCATTTT | CAWSQTGGRQPQHF
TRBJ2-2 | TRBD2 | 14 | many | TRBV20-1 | TGCAGTGCCTTAGCGGGGGCGAGCACCGGGGAGCTGTTTTTT | CSALAGASTGELFF
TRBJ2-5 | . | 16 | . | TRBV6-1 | TGTGCCAGCACCTCGGACGGGTCCCTTGGGTTTGAGACCCAGTACTTC | CASTSDGSLGFETQYF
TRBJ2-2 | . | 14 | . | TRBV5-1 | TGCGCCAGCAGTTCCTCGGGGGAGACCGGGGAGCTGTTTTTT | CASSSSGETGELFF
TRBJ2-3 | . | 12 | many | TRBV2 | TGTGCCAGCAGTGAACTAGCTGATACGCAGTATTTT | CASSELADTQYF
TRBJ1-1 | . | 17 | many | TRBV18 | TGTGCCAGCTCAGAGTCAGGACCGGGACGGATGAACACTGAAGCTTTCTTT | CASSESGPGRMNTEAFF
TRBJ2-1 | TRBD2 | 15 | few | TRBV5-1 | TGCGCCAGCAGCACCGGGACTAGCGCCTACAATGAGCAGTTCTTC | CASSTGTSAYNEQFF
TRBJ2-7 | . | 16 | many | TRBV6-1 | TGTGCCAGCAGTGAAGGAAACTGGGGTTCATCCTACGAGCAGTACTTC | CASSEGNWGSSYEQYF